Given below is one TCR beta chain in context. Individually, cDNA molecules had unique molecular identifiers attached to them. A single record per CDR3 protein comes from TCRdb applying MiXCR to the 5' RACE reads. This table has 70,000 to 90,000 distinct CDR3 sequences, less than 11% appearing once. Between the trimmed V and J ends, which lost 5 bases and 4 bases, there was a span of 10 bases. The CDR3 runs 13 residues. The V gene's germline CDR1 is KGHDR and CDR2 SFDVKD. The data are from a study of early T cells in non-severe SARS-CoV-2 infection. Across the whole study: Alpha and beta chains were unpaired, from unsorted whole-blood bulk RNA.

This specimen consisted of whole blood, obtained at baseline. This TCR came from an adult who was a healthcare worker with PCR-confirmed SARS-CoV-2 infection or an uninfected control (not recorded which). The rearrangement uses TRBV24-1 and TRBJ2-5, with D perhaps matching TRBD2 (6 bases). CDR3 region: CATSAGGRETQYF. The DNA of the CDR3 is TGTGCCACCAGTGCCGGGGGAAGAGAGACCCAGTACTTC.